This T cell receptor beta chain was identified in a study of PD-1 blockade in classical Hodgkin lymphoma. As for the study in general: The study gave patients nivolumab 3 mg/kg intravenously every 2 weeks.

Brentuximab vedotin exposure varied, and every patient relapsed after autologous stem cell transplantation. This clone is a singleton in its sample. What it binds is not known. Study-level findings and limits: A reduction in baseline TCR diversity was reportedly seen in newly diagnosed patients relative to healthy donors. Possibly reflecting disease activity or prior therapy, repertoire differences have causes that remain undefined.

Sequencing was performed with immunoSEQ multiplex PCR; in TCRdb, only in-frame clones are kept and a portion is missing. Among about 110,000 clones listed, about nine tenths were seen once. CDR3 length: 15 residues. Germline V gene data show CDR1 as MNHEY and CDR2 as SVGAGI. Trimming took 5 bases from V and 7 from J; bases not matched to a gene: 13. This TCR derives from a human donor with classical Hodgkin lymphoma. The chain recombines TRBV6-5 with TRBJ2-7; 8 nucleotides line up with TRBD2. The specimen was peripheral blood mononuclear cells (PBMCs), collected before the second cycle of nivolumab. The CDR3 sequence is CASSPTVAGLREQYF. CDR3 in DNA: TGTGCCAGCAGTCCAACGGTAGCGGGGCTGAGAGAGCAGTACTTC.